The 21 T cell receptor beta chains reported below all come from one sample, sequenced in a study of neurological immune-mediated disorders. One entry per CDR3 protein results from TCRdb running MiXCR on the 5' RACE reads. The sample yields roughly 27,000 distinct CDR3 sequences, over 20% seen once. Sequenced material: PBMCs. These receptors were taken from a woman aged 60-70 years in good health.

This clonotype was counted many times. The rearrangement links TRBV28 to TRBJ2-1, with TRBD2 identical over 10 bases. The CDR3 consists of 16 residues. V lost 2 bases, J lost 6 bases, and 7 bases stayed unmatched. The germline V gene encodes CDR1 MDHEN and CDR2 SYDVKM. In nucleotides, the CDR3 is TGTGCCAGCAGTTTAGAGCGGGAGGGTTTACGCAATGAGCAGTTCTTC. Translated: CASSLEREGLRNEQFF.

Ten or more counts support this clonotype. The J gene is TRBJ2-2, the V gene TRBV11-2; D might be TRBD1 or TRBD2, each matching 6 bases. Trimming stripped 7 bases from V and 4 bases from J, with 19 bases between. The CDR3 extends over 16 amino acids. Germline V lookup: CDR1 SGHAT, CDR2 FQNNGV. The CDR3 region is CASTTGPGAPTGELFF. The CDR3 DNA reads TGTGCCAGCACCACCGGCCCGGGGGCCCCCACCGGGGAGCTGTTTTTT. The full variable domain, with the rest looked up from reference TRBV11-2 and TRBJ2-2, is EAGVAQSPRYKIIEKRQSVAFWCNPISGHATLYWYQQILGQGPKLLIQFQNNGVVDDSQLPKDRFSAERLKGVDSTLKIQPAKLEDSAVYLCASTTGPGAPTGELFFGEGSRLTVL.

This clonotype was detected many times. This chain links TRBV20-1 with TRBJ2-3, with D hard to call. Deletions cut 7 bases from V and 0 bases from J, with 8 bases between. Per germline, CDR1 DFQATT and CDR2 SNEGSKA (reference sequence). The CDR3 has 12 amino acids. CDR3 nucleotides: TGCAGTGGCCTGGGAAGCACAGATACGCAGTATTTT. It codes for CSGLGSTDTQYF.

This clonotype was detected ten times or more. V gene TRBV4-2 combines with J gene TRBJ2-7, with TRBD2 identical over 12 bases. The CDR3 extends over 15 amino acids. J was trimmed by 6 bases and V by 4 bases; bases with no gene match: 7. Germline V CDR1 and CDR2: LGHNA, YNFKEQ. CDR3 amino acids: CASSPELAGGVEQYF. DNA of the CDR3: TGTGCCAGCAGCCCAGAACTAGCGGGGGGCGTCGAGCAGTACTTC.

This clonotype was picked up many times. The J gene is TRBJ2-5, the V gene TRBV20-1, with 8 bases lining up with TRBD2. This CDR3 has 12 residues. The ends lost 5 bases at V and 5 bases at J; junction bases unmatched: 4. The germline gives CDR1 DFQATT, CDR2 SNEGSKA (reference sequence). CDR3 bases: TGCAGTGCTGGGCCGGGGGGGGAGACCCAGTACTTC. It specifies CSAGPGGETQYF.

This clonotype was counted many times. The CDR3 sequence is CASSQGGVEGTNSPLHF. CDR3 nucleotide sequence: TGCGCCAGCAGCCAAGGAGGAGTTGAAGGGACGAATTCACCCCTCCACTTT. The chain employs TRBV4-1 and TRBJ1-6, with D tentatively TRBD1 (5 bases). Per the germline V gene, CDR1 is MGHRA and CDR2 is YSYEKL. The length of the CDR3 is 17 residues. The V end lost 1 base, the J end lost 7 bases, and 17 bases lay between the germline ends.

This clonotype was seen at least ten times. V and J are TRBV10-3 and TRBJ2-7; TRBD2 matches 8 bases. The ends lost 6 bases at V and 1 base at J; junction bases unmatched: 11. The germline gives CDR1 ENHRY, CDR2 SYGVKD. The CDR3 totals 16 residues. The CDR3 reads CAIRPTGGGGSYEQYF. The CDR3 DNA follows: TGTGCCATCAGGCCTACAGGAGGCGGGGGGTCCTACGAGCAGTACTTC.

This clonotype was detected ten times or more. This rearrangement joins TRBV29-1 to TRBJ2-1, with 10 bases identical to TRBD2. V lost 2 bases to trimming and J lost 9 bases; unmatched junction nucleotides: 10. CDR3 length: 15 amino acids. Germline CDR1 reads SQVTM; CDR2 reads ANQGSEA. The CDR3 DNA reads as TGCAGCGTTGAAAACCGTCTAGCGGGAGAAATTGAGCAGTTCTTC. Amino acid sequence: CSVENRLAGEIEQFF.

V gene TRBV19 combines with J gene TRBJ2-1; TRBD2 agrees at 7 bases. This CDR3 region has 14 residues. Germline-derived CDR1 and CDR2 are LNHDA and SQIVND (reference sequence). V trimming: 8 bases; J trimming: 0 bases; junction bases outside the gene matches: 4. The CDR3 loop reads CASQSGTSYNEQFF. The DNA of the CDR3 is TGTGCCAGTCAAAGCGGGACCTCCTACAATGAGCAGTTCTTC.

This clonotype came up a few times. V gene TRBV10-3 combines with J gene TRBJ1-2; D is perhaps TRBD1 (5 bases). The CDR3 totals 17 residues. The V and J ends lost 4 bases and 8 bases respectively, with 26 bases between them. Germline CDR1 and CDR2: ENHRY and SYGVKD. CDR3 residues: CAISGSLGATPEEGYTF. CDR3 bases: TGTGCCATCAGTGGGTCTCTCGGGGCCACCCCCGAGGAGGGCTACACCTTC.

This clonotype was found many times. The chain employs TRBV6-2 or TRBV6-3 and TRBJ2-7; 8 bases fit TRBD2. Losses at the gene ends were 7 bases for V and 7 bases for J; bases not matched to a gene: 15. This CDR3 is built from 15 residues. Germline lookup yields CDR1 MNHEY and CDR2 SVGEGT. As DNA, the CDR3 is TGTGCCAGCAAAACCTCTTACTTAGCGGGACGGGAGCAGTACTTC. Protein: CASKTSYLAGREQYF.

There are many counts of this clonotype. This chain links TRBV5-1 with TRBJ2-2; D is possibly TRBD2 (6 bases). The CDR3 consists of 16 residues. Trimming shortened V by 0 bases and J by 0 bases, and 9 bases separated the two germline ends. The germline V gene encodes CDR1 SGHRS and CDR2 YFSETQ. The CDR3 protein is CASSLAGTANTGELFF. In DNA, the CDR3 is TGCGCCAGCAGCTTGGCCGGGACTGCGAACACCGGGGAGCTGTTTTTT.

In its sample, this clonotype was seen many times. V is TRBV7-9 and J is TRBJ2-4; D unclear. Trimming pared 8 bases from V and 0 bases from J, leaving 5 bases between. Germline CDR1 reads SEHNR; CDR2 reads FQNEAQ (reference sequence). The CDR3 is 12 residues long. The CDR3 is CASGVAKNIQYF. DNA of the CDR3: TGTGCCAGCGGGGTAGCCAAAAACATTCAGTACTTC.

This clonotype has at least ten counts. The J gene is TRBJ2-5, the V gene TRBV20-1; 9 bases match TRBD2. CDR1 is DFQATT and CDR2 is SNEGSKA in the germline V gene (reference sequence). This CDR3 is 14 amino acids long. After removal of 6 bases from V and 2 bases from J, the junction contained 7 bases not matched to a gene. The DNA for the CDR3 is TGCAGTGCCGGAGCGGGGGGTATACAAGAGACCCAGTACTTC. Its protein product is CSAGAGGIQETQYF.

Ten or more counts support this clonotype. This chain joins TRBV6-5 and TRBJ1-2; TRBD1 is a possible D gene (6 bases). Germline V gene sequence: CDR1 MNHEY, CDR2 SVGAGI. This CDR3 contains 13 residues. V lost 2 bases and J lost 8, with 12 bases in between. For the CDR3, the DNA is TGTGCCAGCAGTTACGACCACAGGGACGGCTACACCTTC. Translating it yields CASSYDHRDGYTF.

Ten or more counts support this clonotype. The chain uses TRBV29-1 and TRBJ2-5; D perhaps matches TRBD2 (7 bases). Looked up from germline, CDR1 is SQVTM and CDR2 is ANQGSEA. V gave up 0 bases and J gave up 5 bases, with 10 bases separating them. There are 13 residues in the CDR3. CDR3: CSVEEGGGETQYF. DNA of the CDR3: TGCAGCGTTGAAGAGGGCGGGGGCGAGACCCAGTACTTC.

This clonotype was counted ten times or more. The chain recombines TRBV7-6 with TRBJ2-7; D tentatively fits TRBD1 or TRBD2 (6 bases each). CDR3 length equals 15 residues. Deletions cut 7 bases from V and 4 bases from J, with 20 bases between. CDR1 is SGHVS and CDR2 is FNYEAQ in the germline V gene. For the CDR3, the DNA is TGTGCCAGCATCCAGGGGACGGGACGGGGGTACGAGCAGTACTTC. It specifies CASIQGTGRGYEQYF.

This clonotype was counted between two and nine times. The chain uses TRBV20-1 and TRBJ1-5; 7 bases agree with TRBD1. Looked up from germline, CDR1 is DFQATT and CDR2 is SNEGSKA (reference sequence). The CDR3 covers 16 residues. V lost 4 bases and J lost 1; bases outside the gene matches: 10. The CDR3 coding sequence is TGCAGTGCTACCCCTCGGACAGGTCAAAGCAATCAGCCCCAGCATTTT. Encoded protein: CSATPRTGQSNQPQHF.

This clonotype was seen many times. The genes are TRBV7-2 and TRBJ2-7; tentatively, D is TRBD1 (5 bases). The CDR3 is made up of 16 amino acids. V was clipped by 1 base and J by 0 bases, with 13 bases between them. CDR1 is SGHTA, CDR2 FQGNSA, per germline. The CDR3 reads CASSLVPDTRSYEQYF. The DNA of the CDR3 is TGTGCCAGCAGCTTAGTACCGGACACCCGCTCCTACGAGCAGTACTTC.

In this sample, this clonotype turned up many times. Written as DNA, the CDR3 is TGTGCCAGCAGCCAAGGTCTAGCGGGGGGCTACAATGAGCAGTTCTTC. This translates into CASSQGLAGGYNEQFF. This chain joins TRBV3-1 and TRBJ2-1, with 11 bases aligning to TRBD2. The germline V gene encodes CDR1 LGHDT and CDR2 YNNKEL (reference sequence). The CDR3 has 16 amino acids. J gave up 3 bases and V 1 base, and 2 bases lay outside the gene matches.

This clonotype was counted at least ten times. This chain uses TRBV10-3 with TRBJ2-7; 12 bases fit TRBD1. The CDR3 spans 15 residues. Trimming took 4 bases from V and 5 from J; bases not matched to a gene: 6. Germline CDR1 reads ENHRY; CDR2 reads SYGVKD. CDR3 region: CAISAGTGGLDEQYF. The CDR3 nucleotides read TGTGCCATCAGTGCCGGGACAGGGGGCCTGGACGAGCAGTACTTC.